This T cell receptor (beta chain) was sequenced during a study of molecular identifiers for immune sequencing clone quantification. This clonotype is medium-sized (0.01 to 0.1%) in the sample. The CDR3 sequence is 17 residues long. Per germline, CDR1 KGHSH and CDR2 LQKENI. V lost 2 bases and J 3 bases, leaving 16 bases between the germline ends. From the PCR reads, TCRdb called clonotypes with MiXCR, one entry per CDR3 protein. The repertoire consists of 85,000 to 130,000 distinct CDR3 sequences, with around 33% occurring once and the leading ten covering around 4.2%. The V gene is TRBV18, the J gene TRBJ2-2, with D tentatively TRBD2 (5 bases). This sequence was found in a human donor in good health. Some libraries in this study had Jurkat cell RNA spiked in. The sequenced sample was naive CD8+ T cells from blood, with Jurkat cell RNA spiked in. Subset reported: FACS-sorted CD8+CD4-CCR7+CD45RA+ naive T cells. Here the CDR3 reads CASSPKTTVGYTGELFF. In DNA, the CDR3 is TGTGCCAGCTCACCAAAGACTACCGTGGGTTACACCGGGGAGCTGTTTTTT.